This TCR beta chain was captured in a study of coeliac disease. Study-wide results and limits: TRB repertoires were largely private, with most amino acid sequences found in only one sample.

The J segment lost 5 bases and the V segment lost 4 bases, leaving 6 bases of the junction unmatched. CDR3 length: 15 amino acids. The germline V gene has CDR1 SGDLS and CDR2 YYNGEE. Of note for this clone: The antigen remains undetermined.

Here immunoSEQ multiplex PCR was the method, and the copy in TCRdb shows in-frame clones only, minus some. Of roughly 7,900 clones detected, 63% appear once; the ten largest clones hold roughly 3%. The V call is TRBV9, the J call TRBJ2-1, with 10 bases that match TRBD2. The sequenced sample consisted of lamina propria lymphocytes from the gut. The sequence came from a woman aged 60-70 years with active celiac disease. The chain's CDR3 is CASSPLAGANNEQFF. In DNA, the CDR3 is TGTGCCAGCAGCCCTCTAGCGGGGGCAAACAATGAGCAGTTCTTC.